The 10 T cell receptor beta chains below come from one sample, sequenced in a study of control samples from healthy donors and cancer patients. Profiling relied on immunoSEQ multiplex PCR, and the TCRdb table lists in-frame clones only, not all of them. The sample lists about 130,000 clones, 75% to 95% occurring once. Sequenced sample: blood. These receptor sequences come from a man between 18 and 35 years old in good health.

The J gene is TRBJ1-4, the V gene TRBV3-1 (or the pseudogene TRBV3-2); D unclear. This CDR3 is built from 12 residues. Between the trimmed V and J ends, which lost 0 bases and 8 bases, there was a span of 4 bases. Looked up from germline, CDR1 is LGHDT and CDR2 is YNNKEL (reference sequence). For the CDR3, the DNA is TGTGCCAGCAGCCAAGAATCGGAAAAACTGTTTTTT. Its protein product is CASSQESEKLFF.

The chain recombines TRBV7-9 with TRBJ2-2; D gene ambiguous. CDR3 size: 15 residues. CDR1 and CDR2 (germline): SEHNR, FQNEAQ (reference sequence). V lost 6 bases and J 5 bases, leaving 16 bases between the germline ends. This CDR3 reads CASRPFTKWTGELFF. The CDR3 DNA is TGTGCCAGCAGGCCTTTCACGAAATGGACCGGGGAGCTGTTTTTT.

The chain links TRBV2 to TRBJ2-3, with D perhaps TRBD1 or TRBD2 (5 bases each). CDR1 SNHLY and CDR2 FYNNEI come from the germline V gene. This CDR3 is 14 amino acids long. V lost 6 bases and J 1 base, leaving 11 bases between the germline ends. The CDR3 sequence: CASRALGGTDTQYF. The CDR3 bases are TGTGCCAGCAGGGCTCTGGGGGGCACAGATACGCAGTATTTT.

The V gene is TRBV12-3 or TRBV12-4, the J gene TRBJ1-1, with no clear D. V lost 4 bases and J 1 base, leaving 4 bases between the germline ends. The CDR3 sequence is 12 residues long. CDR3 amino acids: CASSYTNTEAFF. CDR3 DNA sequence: TGTGCCAGCAGTTACACGAACACTGAAGCTTTCTTT.

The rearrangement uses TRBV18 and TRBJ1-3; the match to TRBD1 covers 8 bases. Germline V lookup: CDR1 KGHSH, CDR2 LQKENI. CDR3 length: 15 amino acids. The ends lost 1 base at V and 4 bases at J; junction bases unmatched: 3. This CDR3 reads CASSPRDRGGNTIYF. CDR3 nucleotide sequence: TGTGCCAGCTCACCACGCGACAGGGGAGGAAACACCATATATTTT.

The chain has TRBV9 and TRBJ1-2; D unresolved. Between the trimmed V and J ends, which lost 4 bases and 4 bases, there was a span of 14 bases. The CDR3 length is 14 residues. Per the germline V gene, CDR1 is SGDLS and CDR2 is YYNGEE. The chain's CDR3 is CASSPTPTVYGYTF. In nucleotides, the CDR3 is TGTGCCAGCAGCCCTACTCCAACGGTCTATGGCTACACCTTC.

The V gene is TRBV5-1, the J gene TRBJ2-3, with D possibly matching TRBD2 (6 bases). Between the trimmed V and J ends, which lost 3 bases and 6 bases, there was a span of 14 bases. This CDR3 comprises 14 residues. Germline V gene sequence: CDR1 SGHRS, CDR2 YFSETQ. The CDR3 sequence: CASSSLAEADTQYF. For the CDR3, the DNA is TGCGCCAGCAGCTCGTTAGCGGAGGCCGATACGCAGTATTTT. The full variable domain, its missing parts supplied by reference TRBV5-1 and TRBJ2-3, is KAGVTQTPRYLIKTRGQQVTLSCSPISGHRSVSWYQQTPGQGLQFLFEYFSETQRNKGNFPGRFSGRQFSNSRSEMNVSTLELGDSALYLCASSSLAEADTQYFGPGTRLTVL.

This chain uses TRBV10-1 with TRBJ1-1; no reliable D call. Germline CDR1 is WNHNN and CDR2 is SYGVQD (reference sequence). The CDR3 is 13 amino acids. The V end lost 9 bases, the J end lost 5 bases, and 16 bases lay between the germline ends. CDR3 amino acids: CASSTTAGTEAFF. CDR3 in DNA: TGCGCCAGTAGTACGACGGCGGGGACTGAAGCTTTCTTT.

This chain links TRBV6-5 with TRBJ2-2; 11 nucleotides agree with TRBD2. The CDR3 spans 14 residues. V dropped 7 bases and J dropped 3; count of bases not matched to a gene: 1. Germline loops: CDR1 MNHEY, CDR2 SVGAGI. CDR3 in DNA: TGTGCCAGCAAACTAGCGGGGGACACCGGGGAGCTGTTTTTT. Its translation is CASKLAGDTGELFF.

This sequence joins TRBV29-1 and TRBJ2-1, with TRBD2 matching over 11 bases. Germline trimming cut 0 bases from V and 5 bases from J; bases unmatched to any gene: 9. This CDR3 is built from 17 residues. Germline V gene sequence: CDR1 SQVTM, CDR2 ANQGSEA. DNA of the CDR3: TGCAGCGTTGAAGATGTGAGACTAGCGGGGTCGGACAATGAGCAGTTCTTC. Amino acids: CSVEDVRLAGSDNEQFF.